The 11 T cell receptor beta chains listed next were all sequenced from one sample in a study of blood T cell repertoires in COVID-19. Sequencing used immunoSEQ multiplex PCR; TCRdb keeps in-frame clones, though not all of them. The table records approximately 230,000 clones, around 88% of them present only once. The sample was PBMCs or T cells enriched from blood (not recorded which). Receptors originate from a woman between 50 and 59 years old with acute COVID-19.

The table lists this clone with a few counts. The chain has TRBV12-3 or TRBV12-4 and TRBJ2-2, with a possible D match to TRBD1 (6 bases). The CDR3 runs 13 residues. V lost 3 bases and J 5 bases, leaving 7 bases between the germline ends. The CDR3 loop is CASSFQGTGELFF. The CDR3 region has the DNA TGTGCCAGCAGTTTTCAGGGGACCGGGGAGCTGTTTTTT.

The chain has TRBV19 and TRBJ2-1; 7 nucleotides match TRBD1. This CDR3 has 16 amino acids. Germline CDR1 LNHDA, CDR2 SQIVND (reference sequence). V lost 7 bases, J lost 0 bases, and 9 bases stayed unmatched. The CDR3 protein is CASMGQGVPSYNEQFF. CDR3 sequence (DNA): TGTGCCAGTATGGGGCAGGGGGTCCCCTCCTACAATGAGCAGTTCTTC.

The rearrangement links TRBV5-5 to TRBJ2-1; TRBD2 matches 10 bases. This CDR3 spans 16 amino acids. V lost 0 bases to trimming and J lost 6 bases; unmatched junction nucleotides: 6. Germline lookup yields CDR1 SGHKS and CDR2 YYEKEE (reference sequence). The CDR3 region is CASSLAPSGRANEQFF. In nucleotides, the CDR3 is TGTGCCAGCAGCTTGGCCCCAAGCGGGAGGGCCAATGAGCAGTTCTTC.

The chain recombines TRBV7-9 with TRBJ1-4; D is perhaps TRBD1 (6 bases). V dropped 3 bases and J dropped 5 bases, with 10 bases sitting between them. CDR1 SEHNR and CDR2 FQNEAQ come from the germline V gene (reference sequence). There are 14 residues in the CDR3. The CDR3 DNA sequence: TGTGCCAGCAGCTTGGGCAGGGGAAATGAAAAACTGTTTTTT. Translation gives CASSLGRGNEKLFF. The full variable domain, completed using reference TRBV7-9 and TRBJ1-4, is DTGVSQNPRHKITKRGQNVTFRCDPISEHNRLYWYRQTLGQGPEFLTYFQNEAQLEKSRLLSDRFSAERPKGSFSTLEIQRTEQGDSAMYLCASSLGRGNEKLFFGSGTQLSVL.

V usage is TRBV7-3 and J usage is TRBJ1-6; D is uncertain. The CDR3 is 16 residues long. Per germline, CDR1 SGHTA and CDR2 FQGTGA. Trimming pared 5 bases from V and 7 bases from J, leaving 18 bases between. The CDR3 sequence is CASSRDPALRNSPLHF. The CDR3 DNA reads as TGTGCCAGCAGCCGCGACCCAGCCCTGAGGAATTCACCCCTCCACTTT.

The chain links TRBV5-5 to TRBJ2-7, with D uncertain. The CDR3 totals 14 residues. V was clipped by 4 bases and J by 2 bases, with 13 bases between them. From germline, CDR1 is SGHKS and CDR2 YYEKEE (reference sequence). CDR3 sequence reads: CASSGARTAYEQYF. The CDR3 nucleotides read TGTGCCAGCAGCGGAGCTCGTACGGCCTACGAGCAGTACTTC.

This clone was seen more than once but under ten times. V is TRBV6-5 and J is TRBJ1-2, with D unclear. V was pared by 6 bases and J by 8 bases, with 13 bases between. The CDR3 spans 12 residues. The germline V gene encodes CDR1 MNHEY and CDR2 SVGAGI. The CDR3 DNA reads as TGTGCCAGCAGGAAAGCGGCGGGGGGCTACACCTTC. It encodes CASRKAAGGYTF.

This chain connects TRBV6-2 or TRBV6-3 to TRBJ1-6, with D unclear. Trimming removed 2 bases from V and 3 bases from J, with 5 bases in between. The CDR3 has 14 amino acids. Germline V gene data show CDR1 as MNHEY and CDR2 as SVGEGT. CDR3 nucleotides: TGTGCCAGCAGTTACGGCAGCTATAATTCACCCCTCCACTTT. Translating it yields CASSYGSYNSPLHF.

The chain employs TRBV5-1 and TRBJ2-1; TRBD1 agrees at 7 bases. The CDR3 totals 15 residues. V lost 5 bases and J lost 3; bases outside the gene matches: 8. Germline assignment: CDR1 SGHRS and CDR2 YFSETQ. The CDR3 reads CASSYTGVIYNEQFF. The CDR3 DNA follows: TGCGCCAGCAGTTACACAGGGGTCATCTACAATGAGCAGTTCTTC.

The chain couples TRBV19 to TRBJ2-7, with a possible D match to TRBD1 (6 bases). This CDR3 spans 14 amino acids. Germline-derived CDR1 and CDR2 are LNHDA and SQIVND (reference sequence). V lost 4 bases, J lost 6 bases, and 16 bases lay in between. The CDR3 DNA reads TGTGCCAGTAGTAGGTTCGCAGGGGACGTCGAGCAGTACTTC. It translates to CASSRFAGDVEQYF.

CDR3 loop: CASSLEASGNTIYF. The CDR3 nucleotides are TGTGCCAGCAGCCTTGAGGCTTCTGGAAACACCATATATTTT. The rearrangement joins TRBV6-5 to TRBJ1-3, with D unclear. V dropped 6 bases and J dropped 1 base, with 10 bases sitting between them. Germline CDR1 MNHEY, CDR2 SVGAGI. CDR3 length equals 14 residues.